The 15 T cell receptor beta chains reported below all come from one sample, sequenced in a study of blood T cells in healthy people across ages. Next came a second PCR, run for about 6 to 11 cycles, which used a sample-barcoded 5' primer along with a J-beta primer mix. TCRdb processed the 5' RACE reads anew with MiXCR; each CDR3 protein has one entry. The sample records about a million distinct CDR3 sequences, about 51% being singletons. The sequenced sample consisted of blood. Every receptor here comes from a woman between 55 and 75 years old in good health.

This clonotype has a count of ten or more. This chain links TRBV20-1 with TRBJ2-4; 9 bases align to TRBD2. The germline gives CDR1 DFQATT, CDR2 SNEGSKA (reference sequence). The CDR3 contains 14 residues. The trim removed 6 bases at V and 3 bases at J, leaving 6 bases unmatched. This CDR3 reads CSAGSSGSKNIQYF. The CDR3 DNA sequence: TGCAGTGCCGGAAGTAGCGGGAGCAAAAACATTCAGTACTTC.

This clonotype was picked up a small number of times. The V call is TRBV7-3, the J call TRBJ1-2; D is unclear. CDR1 is SGHTA and CDR2 is FQGTGA in the germline V gene. V was clipped by 2 bases and J by 2 bases, with 12 bases between them. The CDR3 is 15 amino acids. For the CDR3, the DNA is TGTGCCAGCAGCTTAGGGCCGGCCGTGAACTATGGCTACACCTTC. This translates into CASSLGPAVNYGYTF.

The rearrangement joins TRBV7-9 to TRBJ2-1; the D gene is possibly TRBD1 (5 bases). CDR1 and CDR2 from the germline V gene are SEHNR and FQNEAQ (reference sequence). Trimming stripped 4 bases from V and 10 bases from J, with 20 bases between. The CDR3 contains 15 residues. The CDR3 reads CASSWMGRYIREQFF. The DNA for the CDR3 is TGTGCCAGCAGCTGGATGGGGCGATATATCAGAGAGCAGTTCTTC.

This sequence joins TRBV19 and TRBJ2-4; 8 nucleotides match TRBD2. The J call may be in error: the DNA end matches TRBJ2-7 better. The CDR3 has 12 residues. Germline assignment: CDR1 LNHDA and CDR2 SQIVND (reference sequence). The CDR3 spells CATQGLGNEQYF. Written as DNA, the CDR3 is TGTGCCACCCAGGGACTAGGAAACGAGCAGTACTTC.

V is TRBV29-1 and J is TRBJ1-1, with 9 bases that match TRBD1. This CDR3 is built from 12 residues. The germline gives CDR1 SQVTM, CDR2 ANQGSEA. Losses at the gene ends were 4 bases for V and 5 bases for J; bases not matched to a gene: 2. In DNA form, the CDR3 reads TGCAGCGTTGGGGGACAGGGAACTGAAGCTTTCTTT. Encoded protein: CSVGGQGTEAFF. The entire variable domain, with the rest obtained from reference TRBV29-1 and TRBJ1-1, is as follows: SAVISQKPSRDICQRGTSLTIQCQVDSQVTMMFWYRQQPGQSLTLIATANQGSEATYESGFVIDKFPISRPNLTFSTLTVSNMSPEDSSIYLCSVGGQGTEAFFGQGTRLTVV.

This rearrangement joins TRBV25-1 to TRBJ1-5; D remains ambiguous. The CDR3 has 14 amino acids. V was trimmed by 5 bases and J by 4 bases, leaving 12 bases between them. CDR1 is MGHDK and CDR2 is SYGVNS in the germline V gene. The CDR3 region is CASSLSSSNQPQHF. The CDR3 DNA follows: TGTGCCAGCAGTCTGTCCAGCTCAAATCAGCCCCAGCATTTT.

The chain joins TRBV5-1 to TRBJ2-1; 9 nucleotides line up with TRBD2. V trimming: 0 bases; J trimming: 6 bases; junction bases outside the gene matches: 13. The CDR3 has 18 amino acids. In germline, CDR1 is SGHRS, CDR2 YFSETQ. The CDR3 DNA reads TGCGCCAGCAGCTTGGCAGGTAGCGGGAGTGTGAGAGCCAATGAGCAGTTCTTC. Translated: CASSLAGSGSVRANEQFF.

The chain links TRBV4-3 to TRBJ2-1; D remains ambiguous. Germline V gene lookup returns CDR1 LGHNA and CDR2 YSLEER. V lost 1 base to trimming and J lost 12 bases, with 16 bases between them. The CDR3 spans 14 residues. The chain's CDR3 is CASSQGLTGEVQFF. Written as DNA, the CDR3 is TGCGCCAGCAGCCAAGGCCTGACCGGAGAAGTGCAGTTCTTC.

In DNA, the CDR3 is TGCAGTGCTGAACCACTAACCTACGAGCAGTACTTC. This encodes CSAEPLTYEQYF. This chain uses TRBV20-1 with TRBJ2-1; no clear D gene. The last part of the DNA fits TRBJ2-7 better; the J call may be wrong. Germline V gene sequence: CDR1 DFQATT, CDR2 SNEGSKA (reference sequence). This CDR3 comprises 12 residues.

The J gene is TRBJ2-7, the V gene TRBV4-3, with D possibly TRBD1 on 6 matching bases. Germline V CDR1 and CDR2: LGHNA, YSLEER. Trimming pared 3 bases from V and 1 base from J, leaving 13 bases between. The CDR3 spans 15 residues. CDR3 protein: CASSQSGAASYEQYF. The CDR3 coding sequence is TGCGCCAGCAGCCAGTCAGGGGCAGCTTCCTACGAGCAGTACTTC.

V and J are TRBV7-2 and TRBJ1-2; D remains unclear. The CDR3 loop spans 16 amino acids. V was trimmed by 3 bases and J by 2 bases, leaving 16 bases between them. Per the germline V gene, CDR1 is SGHTA and CDR2 is FQGNSA. The CDR3 is CASSFLREAKNYGYTF. The DNA of the CDR3 is TGTGCCAGCAGCTTTCTTCGGGAGGCGAAAAACTATGGCTACACCTTC.

The V gene is TRBV7-9, the J gene TRBJ1-2; D unresolved. Germline assignment: CDR1 SEHNR and CDR2 FQNEAQ (reference sequence). The CDR3 totals 16 residues. Trimming removed 5 bases at V and 3 bases at J, with 19 bases between. Written as DNA, the CDR3 is TGTGCCAGCAGCAATAGCGAGGGAGCGAAGGACTATGGCTACACCTTC. Its protein is CASSNSEGAKDYGYTF. The variable domain in full, with the rest retrieved from reference TRBV7-9 and TRBJ1-2, is DTGVSQNPRHKITKRGQNVTFRCDPISEHNRLYWYRQTLGQGPEFLTYFQNEAQLEKSRLLSDRFSAERPKGSFSTLEIQRTEQGDSAMYLCASSNSEGAKDYGYTFGSGTRLTVV.

There are a few counts of this clonotype. The gene calls are TRBV12-5 and TRBJ2-2, with 8 bases identical to TRBD2. Germline loops: CDR1 LGHNT, CDR2 FRNRAP. V was clipped by 0 bases and J by 7 bases; unmatched bases: 7. The CDR3 consists of 16 residues. CDR3 sequence (DNA): TGTGCTAGTGGTTTGGTACTGAGCGGGAGTGTCGGGGAGCTGTTTTTT. Translating it yields CASGLVLSGSVGELFF.

This clonotype was seen a handful of times. The chain links TRBV14 to TRBJ2-1; 8 bases fit TRBD2. The germline gives CDR1 SGHDN, CDR2 FVKESK. The CDR3 covers 14 residues. V trimming: 4 bases; J trimming: 4 bases; junction bases outside the gene matches: 3. This CDR3 is CASSPREGYNEQFF. The CDR3 region has the DNA TGTGCCAGCAGCCCTCGGGAGGGATACAATGAGCAGTTCTTC.

The chain joins TRBV12-3 or TRBV12-4 to TRBJ1-1; no reliable D call. V lost 3 bases, J lost 0 bases, and 5 bases lay in between. The CDR3 extends over 13 amino acids. The CDR3 loop reads CASSFSMNTEAFF. The CDR3 DNA reads as TGTGCCAGCAGTTTCAGTATGAACACTGAAGCTTTCTTT.